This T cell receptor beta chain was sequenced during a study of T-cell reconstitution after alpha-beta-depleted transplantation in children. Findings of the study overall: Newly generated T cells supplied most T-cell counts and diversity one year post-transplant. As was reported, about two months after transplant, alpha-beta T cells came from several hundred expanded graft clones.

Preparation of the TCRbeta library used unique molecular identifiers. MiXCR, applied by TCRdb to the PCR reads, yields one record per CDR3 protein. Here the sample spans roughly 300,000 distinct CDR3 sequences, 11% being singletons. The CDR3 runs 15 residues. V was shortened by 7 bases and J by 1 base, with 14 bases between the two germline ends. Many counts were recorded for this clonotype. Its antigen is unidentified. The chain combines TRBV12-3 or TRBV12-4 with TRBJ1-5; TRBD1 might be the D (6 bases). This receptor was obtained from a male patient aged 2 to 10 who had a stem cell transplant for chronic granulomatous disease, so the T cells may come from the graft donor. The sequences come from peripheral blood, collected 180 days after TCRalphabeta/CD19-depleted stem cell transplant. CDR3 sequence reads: CASNRGGHSNQPQHF. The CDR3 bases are TGTGCCAGCAACAGAGGGGGGCACAGCAATCAGCCCCAGCATTTT.